These 15 T cell receptor beta chains came from one sample sequenced in a study of post-analysis software for immune sequencing data (dated by TCRdb to between 2014 and 2017). Receptors were amplified or captured by PCR. These reads were obtained on an Illumina HiSeq 2500. Unique molecular identifiers were incorporated into TCR beta cDNA libraries to reduce PCR and sequencing biases. TCRdb reanalyzed the raw reads on its own, using fastp at Q25 for trimming and MiXCR for clone calling, and kept in-frame beta chains. Identical CDR3 proteins give one entry, which carries the most common genes and DNA. In all, the sample holds hundreds of thousands of distinct CDR3 sequences, and roughly 29% of those were seen once. Of the sample, around 0.55% falls within the top ten clones. These receptors have no known antigen. Summary of the overall study and its limitations: Patients showed significantly higher frequencies than controls for several TRBV segments, among them TRBV5-6, TRBV5-1 and TRBV20-1.

Sequencing used blood. Receptors originate from a girl aged 10-17 years with multiple sclerosis.

The rearrangement joins TRBV6-6 to TRBJ1-1; 7 nucleotides line up with TRBD1. This CDR3 contains 14 residues. Per germline, CDR1 MNHNY and CDR2 SVGAGI (reference sequence). V trimming: 4 bases; J trimming: 5 bases; junction bases outside the gene matches: 7. In nucleotides, the CDR3 is TGTGCCAGCAGTTCCTACAGGGGAGAAACTGAAGCTTTCTTT. Translated, it gives CASSSYRGETEAFF.

On this clonotype: Its ends do not fully match the called genes, so a read error is possible. V is TRBV7-8 and J is TRBJ1-2, with 8 positions matching TRBD1. The CDR3 is 15 amino acids. In germline, CDR1 is SGHVS, CDR2 FQNEAQ. The CDR3 sequence: CASSSSGTGGYGYTF. Here the CDR3 DNA reads TGCGCCAGCAGCTCCTCAGGAACAGGGGGCTATGGCTACACCTTC.

This clonotype has more than one count but fewer than ten. The V call is TRBV20-1, the J call TRBJ2-5, with D perhaps matching TRBD1 (5 bases). The J call may be wrong; the DNA end is better matched by TRBJ2-7. The CDR3 extends over 13 amino acids. Germline V lookup: CDR1 DFQATT, CDR2 SNEGSKA (reference sequence). The CDR3 DNA reads as TGCAGTGCTAGAGACCTAGGGGTTGACGAGCAGTACTTC. It translates to CSARDLGVDEQYF.

The chain couples TRBV5-6 to TRBJ1-3; the D is unclear. The CDR3 has 14 residues. CDR1 is SGHDT and CDR2 is YYEEEE in the germline V gene. Trimming left V 2 bases short and J 0 bases short, with 6 bases between. Here the CDR3 reads CASSFANSGNTIYF. The CDR3 nucleotides are TGTGCCAGCAGCTTCGCCAACTCTGGAAACACCATATATTTT.

The genes are TRBV12-5 and TRBJ1-2; TRBD1 is a possible D gene (6 bases). This CDR3 contains 14 residues. Germline lookup yields CDR1 LGHNT and CDR2 FRNRAP. The V and J ends lost 5 bases and 8 bases respectively, with 18 bases between them. DNA for the CDR3: TGTGCTAGTGGTCCCATGACAGGCGACCTGGGCTACACCTTC. Translating it yields CASGPMTGDLGYTF.

The V call is TRBV12-3 or TRBV12-4, the J call TRBJ2-7; 9 nucleotides line up with TRBD1. The J call may be incorrect, as the DNA end agrees better with TRBJ2-5. This CDR3 contains 15 residues. The CDR3 sequence is CASSPRTGEVETQYF. The CDR3 bases are TGTGCCAGCAGTCCCCGGACAGGGGAGGTCGAGACCCAGTACTTC.

The rearrangement joins TRBV5-5 to TRBJ2-7; 9 bases map to TRBD2. CDR1 SGHKS and CDR2 YYEKEE come from the germline V gene (reference sequence). The CDR3 is 15 residues long. V was pared by 1 base and J by 2 bases, with 4 bases of the junction left unmatched. CDR3 coding DNA: TGTGCCAGCAGCTTGTATCCTAGCGGGACCTACGAGCAGTACTTC. Translation: CASSLYPSGTYEQYF.

Only a few counts were recorded for this clonotype. The V gene is TRBV18, the J gene TRBJ2-6; no definite D call. There are 17 residues in the CDR3. From germline, CDR1 is KGHSH and CDR2 LQKENI. Trimming pared 3 bases from V and 0 bases from J, leaving 12 bases between. Here the CDR3 DNA reads TGTGCCAGCTCACCCTTGCGGCCCACCTCTGGGGCCAACGTCCTGACTTTC. It is translated as CASSPLRPTSGANVLTF. Together with reference TRBV18 and TRBJ2-6, the CDR3 gives the full variable domain: NAGVMQNPRHLVRRRGQEARLRCSPMKGHSHVYWYRQLPEEGLKFMVYLQKENIIDESGMPKERFSAEFPKEGPSILRIQQVVRGDSAAYFCASSPLRPTSGANVLTFGAGSRLTVL.

Turning to this clonotype: At one end, the junction sequence differs from germline, possibly due to a read error. The chain uses TRBV4-1 and TRBJ2-3; 8 nucleotides line up with TRBD2. CDR1 is MGHRA, CDR2 YSYEKL, per germline. The CDR3 runs 18 residues. The CDR3 bases are TGCGCCAGCAACCAAGATCTTTCTCCGGGGGGGACGGCAGATACGCAGTATTTT. Its translation: CASNQDLSPGGTADTQYF.

This clonotype turned up a few times. The chain couples TRBV9 to TRBJ2-1; D is uncertain. The CDR3 length is 16 residues. The V gene's germline CDR1 is SGDLS and CDR2 YYNGEE. Trimming cost V 0 bases and J 8 bases, with 18 bases left between them. The CDR3 bases are TGTGCCAGCAGCGTAGTCCCCAGCCCCAAGCTCCATGAGCAGTTCTTC. Translation: CASSVVPSPKLHEQFF.

The V and J genes are TRBV6-5 and TRBJ2-2; D unresolved. The CDR3 runs 15 residues. Germline-derived CDR1 and CDR2 are MNHEY and SVGAGI. Trimming stripped 0 bases from V and 2 bases from J, with 7 bases between. The CDR3 DNA is TGTGCCAGCAGTTACTCTAGCAGAAACACCGGGGAGCTGTTTTTT. It specifies CASSYSSRNTGELFF.

Concerning this clonotype: One junction end does not reproduce the germline sequence, and a read error may be involved. The chain joins TRBV7-7 to TRBJ1-2, with no clear D. This CDR3 is built from 16 residues. Germline V CDR1 and CDR2: SSHAT, FNYEAQ (reference sequence). The CDR3: CASSLEGPSILYGYTF. Here the CDR3 DNA reads TGTGCTAGCAGCTTAGAAGGACCTTCCATCCTCTATGGCTACACCTTC.

The rearrangement joins TRBV20-1 to TRBJ2-7, with D hard to call. Germline CDR1 reads DFQATT; CDR2 reads SNEGSKA (reference sequence). V was shortened by 2 bases and J by 4 bases, with 15 bases between the two germline ends. This CDR3 has 14 residues. The CDR3 nucleotides read TGCAGTGCTAGACCCTCCCGGGTAGGGTACGAGCAGTACTTC. Its protein product is CSARPSRVGYEQYF.

The rearrangement links TRBV5-1 to TRBJ2-7, with TRBD1 matching 7 bases. This CDR3 has 11 amino acids. Germline V lookup: CDR1 SGHRS, CDR2 YFSETQ. J lost 5 bases, V lost 5 bases, and 1 base had no gene match. This CDR3 reads CASRTGNEQYF. DNA for the CDR3: TGCGCCAGCAGGACAGGGAACGAGCAGTACTTC.

In this sample, this clonotype turned up a few times. The chain combines TRBV20-1 with TRBJ2-3; unclear D gene. The CDR3 is 17 amino acids. From germline, CDR1 is DFQATT and CDR2 SNEGSKA (reference sequence). With 2 bases removed from V and 6 bases from J, the gap between germline ends came to 24 bases. DNA for the CDR3: TGCAGTGCTAGACCCAACGACGGCAGGCTGCCGGAGGATACGCAGTATTTT. Translating it yields CSARPNDGRLPEDTQYF.